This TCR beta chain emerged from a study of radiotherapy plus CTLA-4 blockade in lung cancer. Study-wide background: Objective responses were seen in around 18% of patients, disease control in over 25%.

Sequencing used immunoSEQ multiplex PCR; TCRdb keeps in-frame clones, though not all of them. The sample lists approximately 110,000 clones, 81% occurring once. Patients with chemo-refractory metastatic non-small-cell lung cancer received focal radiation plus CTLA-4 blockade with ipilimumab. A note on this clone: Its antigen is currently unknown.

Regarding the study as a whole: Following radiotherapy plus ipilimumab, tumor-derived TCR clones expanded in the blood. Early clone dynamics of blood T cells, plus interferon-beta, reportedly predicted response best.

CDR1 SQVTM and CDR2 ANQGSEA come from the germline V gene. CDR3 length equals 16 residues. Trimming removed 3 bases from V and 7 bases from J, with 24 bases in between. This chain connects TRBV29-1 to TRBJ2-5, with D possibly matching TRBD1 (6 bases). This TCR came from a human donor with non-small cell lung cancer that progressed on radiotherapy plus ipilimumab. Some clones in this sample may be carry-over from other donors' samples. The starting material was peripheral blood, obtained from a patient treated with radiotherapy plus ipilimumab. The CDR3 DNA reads TGCAGCGTTGAGCCCCTTCGGACAGACTCTGTGGGGACCCAGTACTTC. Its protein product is CSVEPLRTDSVGTQYF.